The 13 T cell receptor beta chains below were found in one sample sequenced in a study of Ad26.COV2.S vaccination and SARS-CoV-2 variants. Specified treatment: roughly 20 received Ad26.COV2.S at low or high dose, single or two shots; about 5 received placebo; per-sample allocation not given. All samples were drawn on day 63, counting from the first vaccine or placebo injection. The method was immunoSEQ multiplex PCR; TCRdb's version includes in-frame clones alone and lacks a portion of them. The sample holds roughly 700,000 clones, roughly 90% seen once. The material was peripheral blood, obtained in a trial of Ad26.COV2.S vaccine versus placebo. All receptors come from a person aged 18 to 65 who received the Ad26.COV2.S COVID-19 vaccine or a placebo.

This CDR3 is CASSARTGRQPQHF. DNA for the CDR3: TGCGCCAGCAGTGCTAGGACAGGCCGCCAGCCCCAGCATTTT. The chain employs TRBV10-2 and TRBJ1-5, with 7 bases aligning to TRBD1. Per the germline V gene, CDR1 is WSHSY and CDR2 is SAAADI. V shed 4 bases, J shed 7 bases, and the junction held 7 bases outside the gene matches. The CDR3 has 14 residues.

The chain combines TRBV2 with TRBJ2-2, with 10 bases fitting TRBD1. CDR3 length equals 16 residues. Germline V gene data show CDR1 as SNHLY and CDR2 as FYNNEI. V was pared by 7 bases and J by 4 bases, with 9 bases of the junction left unmatched. The DNA for the CDR3 is TGTGCCAGCACTGTCGGACAGGGGGGAGTCACCGGGGAGCTGTTTTTT. This translates into CASTVGQGGVTGELFF.

CDR3 DNA sequence: TGTGCCAGCAGCCCCGAGACAGCTGAAGCTTTCTTT. This codes for CASSPETAEAFF. The genes are TRBV13 and TRBJ1-1; weak D call: TRBD1 (5 bases). Germline assignment: CDR1 PRHDT and CDR2 FYEKMQ (reference sequence). This CDR3 has 12 residues. V was trimmed by 5 bases and J by 6 bases, leaving 10 bases between them. The variable domain in full, completed from reference TRBV13 and TRBJ1-1, reads AAGVIQSPRHLIKEKRETATLKCYPIPRHDTVYWYQQGPGQDPQFLISFYEKMQSDKGSIPDRFSAQQFSDYHSELNMSSLELGDSALYFCASSPETAEAFFGQGTRLTVV.

In the case of this clone: One junction end disagrees with the germline gene, perhaps due to a read error. The chain links TRBV7-7 to TRBJ2-5; TRBD1 is a possible D gene (5 bases). CDR3 length: 15 residues. Germline lookup yields CDR1 SSHAT and CDR2 FNYEAQ (reference sequence). Here the CDR3 DNA reads TGTGCTAGCAGCTTAGACAGTCATCGCAAAGCGACCCAGTACTTC. Its translation: CASSLDSHRKATQYF.

The V call is TRBV2, the J call TRBJ2-7; TRBD1 is a possible D gene (6 bases). The CDR3 extends over 13 amino acids. Trimming shortened V by 6 bases and J by 1 base, and 10 bases separated the two germline ends. The germline gives CDR1 SNHLY, CDR2 FYNNEI. CDR3 protein: CASSPDRSYEQYF. DNA for the CDR3: TGTGCCAGCAGCCCGGACAGATCCTACGAGCAGTACTTC. The full variable domain, completed using reference TRBV2 and TRBJ2-7, is EPEVTQTPSHQVTQMGQEVILRCVPISNHLYFYWYRQILGQKVEFLVSFYNNEISEKSEIFDDQFSVERPDGSNFTLKIRSTKLEDSAMYFCASSPDRSYEQYFGPGTRLTVT.

The chain uses TRBV27 and TRBJ2-7, with D possibly TRBD1 on 5 matching bases. The CDR3 has 15 residues. Germline values: CDR1 MNHEY, CDR2 SMNVEV (reference sequence). Between the trimmed V and J ends, which lost 2 bases and 4 bases, there was a span of 15 bases. DNA of the CDR3: TGTGCCAGCAGTTTAGGGGAACGGACACCTTACGAGCAGTACTTC. Protein: CASSLGERTPYEQYF.

This rearrangement joins TRBV5-5 to TRBJ2-2; TRBD1 matches 9 bases. CDR3 length: 15 amino acids. CDR1 is SGHKS, CDR2 YYEKEE, per germline (reference sequence). The V and J ends lost 1 base and 5 bases, in that order; junction bases with no gene match: 3. The CDR3 spells CASSLSTGGTGELFF. The CDR3 DNA is TGTGCCAGCAGCTTGTCGACAGGGGGAACCGGGGAGCTGTTTTTT. The complete variable domain, with remaining parts taken from reference TRBV5-5 and TRBJ2-2, reads DAGVTQSPTHLIKTRGQQVTLRCSPISGHKSVSWYQQVLGQGPQFIFQYYEKEERGRGNFPDRFSARQFPNYSSELNVNALLLGDSALYLCASSLSTGGTGELFFGEGSRLTVL.

V gene TRBV7-9 combines with J gene TRBJ1-2; D gene ambiguous. Trimming removed 5 bases from V and 5 bases from J, with 9 bases in between. The CDR3 is 12 amino acids. The germline gives CDR1 SEHNR, CDR2 FQNEAQ (reference sequence). DNA for the CDR3: TGTGCCAGCAGCGCGGTTCAGTATGGCTACACCTTC. It is translated as CASSAVQYGYTF.

V gene TRBV2 combines with J gene TRBJ1-2; 8 bases align to TRBD1. V lost 5 bases, J lost 7 bases, and 6 bases stayed unmatched. CDR1 is SNHLY, CDR2 FYNNEI, per germline. The CDR3 spans 13 residues. The CDR3 nucleotides read TGTGCCAGCAGTCCGGACAGGGATGTTGGCTACACCTTC. It codes for CASSPDRDVGYTF.

The genes are TRBV27 and TRBJ1-3; TRBD1 is a possible D gene (6 bases). Looked up from germline, CDR1 is MNHEY and CDR2 is SMNVEV (reference sequence). This CDR3 is 15 amino acids long. Trimming stripped 2 bases from V and 4 bases from J, with 12 bases between. CDR3 protein: CASSLGDKWGNTIYF. The CDR3 DNA reads TGTGCCAGCAGTTTAGGGGACAAATGGGGAAACACCATATATTTT.

Turning to this clone: The identical CDR3 is also encoded by other nucleotide sequences in the sample. The J gene is TRBJ2-7, the V gene TRBV7-2, with 7 bases identical to TRBD2. The germline CDR1 and CDR2 sequences are SGHTA and FQGNSA. CDR3 length equals 13 residues. V was clipped by 3 bases and J by 3 bases; unmatched bases: 2. CDR3 nucleotide sequence: TGTGCCAGCAGCTTGGGGGGGGTCTACGAGCAGTACTTC. Translating it yields CASSLGGVYEQYF.

The rearrangement joins TRBV30 to TRBJ1-5; D is unresolved. The CDR3 length is 17 residues. CDR1 is GTSNPN and CDR2 is SVGIG in the germline V gene (reference sequence). Trimming removed 1 base from V and 0 bases from J, with 16 bases in between. The chain's CDR3 is CAWSGTRGSYSNQPQHF. The CDR3 DNA is TGTGCCTGGAGTGGGACGAGAGGATCATATAGCAATCAGCCCCAGCATTTT.

The V and J genes are TRBV4-3 and TRBJ2-2; D is unresolved. This CDR3 comprises 14 residues. V dropped 3 bases and J dropped 5 bases, with 10 bases sitting between them. The germline gives CDR1 LGHNA, CDR2 YSLEER. The CDR3 reads CASSHSLLTGELFF. The DNA for the CDR3 is TGCGCCAGCAGCCACTCTTTATTAACCGGGGAGCTGTTTTTT.